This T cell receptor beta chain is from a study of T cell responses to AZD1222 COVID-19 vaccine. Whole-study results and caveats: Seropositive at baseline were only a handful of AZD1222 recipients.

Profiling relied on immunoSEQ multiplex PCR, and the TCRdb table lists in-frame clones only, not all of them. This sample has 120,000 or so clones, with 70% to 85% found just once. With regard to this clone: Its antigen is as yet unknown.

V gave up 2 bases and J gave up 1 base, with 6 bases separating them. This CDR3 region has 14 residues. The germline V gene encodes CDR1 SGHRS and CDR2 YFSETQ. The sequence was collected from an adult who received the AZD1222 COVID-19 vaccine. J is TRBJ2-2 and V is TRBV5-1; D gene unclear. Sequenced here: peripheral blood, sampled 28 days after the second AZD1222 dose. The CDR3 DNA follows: TGCGCCAGCAGCTTTTCCAGGAACACCGGGGAGCTGTTTTTT. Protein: CASSFSRNTGELFF.